This entry concerns a single TCR beta chain. Its antigen is as yet unknown. The repertoire was sequenced with immunoSEQ multiplex PCR; TCRdb's copy has only in-frame clones and lacks some. The table shows nearly 1 million clones, with about three quarters occurring only once. These data come from a study of shared clonotypes between healthy human individuals. Study-wide results and caveats: Researchers found naive subsets generally carried larger estimated richness than memory subsets.

Into CD45RA+ naive and CD45RA-negative memory subsets, the CD4+ cells were split. Germline lookup yields CDR1 MNHEY and CDR2 SVGAGI. V was cut by 5 bases and J by 4 bases, with 12 bases left in between. This CDR3 contains 14 residues. This TCR derives from a man between 18 and 29 years old in good health. Sequencing was carried out using memory CD4+ T cells sorted from blood. Subset denoted: CD45RA-negative fraction. The chain recombines TRBV6-5 with TRBJ1-5, with a possible D match to TRBD1 (5 bases). Here the CDR3 reads CASSRGGVNQPQHF. The DNA of the CDR3 is TGTGCCAGCAGTAGGGGCGGAGTAAATCAGCCCCAGCATTTT.